These 22 T cell receptor beta chains were all obtained from the same sample, sequenced in a study of blood T cell repertoires in COVID-19. Only in-frame clones appear in the TCRdb table, and some are missing; sequencing was by immunoSEQ multiplex PCR. The sample consists of fewer than 300,000 clones, 88% of them appearing once. What was sequenced was peripheral blood. The receptors were gathered from a man in his 60s who had recovered from COVID-19.

CDR3 region: CASSFGGFGDTQYF. CDR3 bases: TGTGCCAGCAGCTTTGGGGGCTTTGGAGATACGCAGTATTTT. The chain joins TRBV7-3 to TRBJ2-3; D may be TRBD1 (6 bases). CDR1 and CDR2 from the germline V gene are SGHTA and FQGTGA. The V and J ends lost 3 bases and 5 bases respectively, with 12 bases between them. The CDR3 is 14 residues long.

This chain links TRBV10-1 with TRBJ1-4; 7 positions match TRBD1. This CDR3 has 15 residues. Germline CDR1 reads WNHNN; CDR2 reads SYGVQD (reference sequence). With 3 bases clipped from V and 8 bases from J, the junction kept 9 bases outside the gene matches. The CDR3 loop reads CASSEGDSPGEKLFF. CDR3 coding DNA: TGCGCCAGCAGTGAAGGGGACAGCCCGGGGGAAAAACTGTTTTTT.

The rearrangement joins TRBV15 to TRBJ2-3; tentative D call: TRBD2 (6 bases). Germline V CDR1 and CDR2: LNHNV, YYDKDF (reference sequence). There are 14 residues in the CDR3. V shed 8 bases and J shed 4 bases, with 16 bases lying between them. CDR3 residues: CATHTPGEADTQYF. The CDR3 DNA follows: TGTGCCACCCATACACCGGGGGAGGCAGATACGCAGTATTTT.

The V call is TRBV5-4, the J call TRBJ1-2; tentatively, D is TRBD1 (5 bases). V was pared by 0 bases and J by 9 bases, with 15 bases between. CDR1 and CDR2 from the germline V gene are SGHNT and YYREEE (reference sequence). CDR3 length: 14 residues. CDR3 nucleotides: TGTGCCAGCAGCTTGGGGGGCGCGTTTCCTCGCTACACCTTC. The encoded protein is CASSLGGAFPRYTF.

This clone was found a few times. The chain combines TRBV29-1 with TRBJ2-1, with 8 nucleotides matching TRBD1. This CDR3 is built from 15 residues. Per germline, CDR1 SQVTM and CDR2 ANQGSEA. The junction had 7 bases not matched to a gene; V was cut back by 6 bases and J by 0 bases. The CDR3 reads CSVDGTGHSYNEQFF. DNA of the CDR3: TGCAGCGTAGACGGGACAGGTCACTCCTACAATGAGCAGTTCTTC.

This clone showed up just once. The rearrangement uses TRBV5-1 and TRBJ2-6; D possibly corresponds to TRBD2 (6 bases). Germline V gene sequence: CDR1 SGHRS, CDR2 YFSETQ. CDR3 length: 17 residues. V shed 3 bases and J shed 1 base, with 14 bases lying between them. The CDR3 loop is CASSSWAGGSGANVLTF. Written as DNA, the CDR3 is TGCGCCAGCAGCTCGTGGGCCGGGGGATCTGGGGCCAACGTCCTGACTTTC.

The chain is built from TRBV4-2 and TRBJ1-4, with D hard to call. In germline, CDR1 is LGHNA, CDR2 YNFKEQ. With 1 base removed from V and 1 base from J, the gap between germline ends came to 13 bases. The CDR3 is 17 residues long. The CDR3 spells CASSQGMNGRTNEKLFF. The CDR3 nucleotides read TGTGCCAGCAGCCAAGGAATGAACGGGAGAACTAATGAAAAACTGTTTTTT.

This rearrangement joins TRBV7-6 to TRBJ1-1; TRBD1 is a possible D gene (5 bases). There are 18 residues in the CDR3. Germline lookup yields CDR1 SGHVS and CDR2 FNYEAQ. Trimming pared 4 bases from V and 0 bases from J, leaving 21 bases between. The CDR3: CASSSVPPGGYLNTEAFF. The CDR3 bases are TGTGCCAGCAGCTCGGTACCCCCCGGGGGTTATCTGAACACTGAAGCTTTCTTT. Complete variable domain (other parts from reference TRBV7-6 and TRBJ1-1): GAGVSQSPRYKVTKRGQDVALRCDPISGHVSLYWYRQALGQGPEFLTYFNYEAQQDKSGLPNDRFSAERPEGSISTLTIQRTEQRDSAMYRCASSSVPPGGYLNTEAFFGQGTRLTVV.

For the CDR3, the DNA is TGTGCCAGCAGTCTAACAGGGGCCAGCACTGAAGCTTTCTTT. Translating it yields CASSLTGASTEAFF. This rearrangement joins TRBV6-2 or TRBV6-3 to TRBJ1-1; 7 bases align to TRBD1. Losses at the gene ends were 5 bases for V and 4 bases for J; bases not matched to a gene: 7. Germline V lookup: CDR1 MNHEY, CDR2 SVGEGT. This CDR3 spans 14 amino acids.

The chain employs TRBV12-3 or TRBV12-4 and TRBJ1-5, with D hard to call. The CDR3 is made up of 13 amino acids. V was pared by 4 bases and J by 4 bases, with 8 bases between. CDR3 nucleotide sequence: TGTGCCAGCAGTTCGGGGTTTAATCAGCCCCAGCATTTT. Translated: CASSSGFNQPQHF.

This chain connects TRBV19 to TRBJ2-7, with D possibly matching TRBD2 (5 bases). This CDR3 comprises 13 residues. Germline V gene data show CDR1 as LNHDA and CDR2 as SQIVND (reference sequence). Trimming removed 3 bases at V and 6 bases at J, with 12 bases between. The CDR3 protein is CASSILTAGEQYF. The CDR3 nucleotides read TGTGCCAGTAGTATTCTGACGGCGGGCGAGCAGTACTTC.

The genes are TRBV13 and TRBJ2-2, with D possibly being TRBD1 (5 bases). From germline, CDR1 is PRHDT and CDR2 FYEKMQ (reference sequence). CDR3 length: 14 amino acids. V was trimmed by 3 bases and J by 1 base, leaving 6 bases between them. The CDR3, as DNA: TGTGCCAGCAGCTTCACAGGGAACACCGGGGAGCTGTTTTTT. Translated: CASSFTGNTGELFF.

The chain carries TRBV7-9 and TRBJ1-2; 7 bases align to TRBD1. The V gene's germline CDR1 is SEHNR and CDR2 FQNEAQ (reference sequence). The CDR3 has 16 residues. V gave up 5 bases and J gave up 0 bases; unmatched junction bases: 9. CDR3 protein: CASSLRDSSANYGYTF. Here the CDR3 DNA reads TGTGCCAGCAGCCTTCGGGACAGTTCAGCTAACTATGGCTACACCTTC.

The chain couples TRBV3-1 (or the pseudogene TRBV3-2) to TRBJ2-3; D ambiguous. V gave up 3 bases and J gave up 0 bases, with 10 bases separating them. This CDR3 has 15 residues. Looked up from germline, CDR1 is LGHDT and CDR2 is YNNKEL (reference sequence). The CDR3 spells CASSQSLLSTDTQYF. In DNA form, the CDR3 reads TGTGCCAGCAGCCAGAGCCTGCTCAGCACAGATACGCAGTATTTT.

This clone is a singleton in its sample. This chain uses TRBV11-2 with TRBJ2-7, with 7 bases matching TRBD1. Germline values: CDR1 SGHAT, CDR2 FQNNGV. The CDR3 totals 16 residues. V dropped 3 bases and J dropped 2; count of bases not matched to a gene: 10. The CDR3 loop is CASSLDRWKLTYEQYF. The DNA of the CDR3 is TGTGCCAGCAGCTTGGACAGGTGGAAATTGACCTACGAGCAGTACTTC.

The DNA for the CDR3 is TGCGCCAGCAGCCAAGTGCGGGGGGGCCTCAATGAGCAGTTCTTC. It codes for CASSQVRGGLNEQFF. The V and J genes are TRBV4-1 and TRBJ2-1, with TRBD2 matching over 9 bases. The CDR3 contains 15 residues. V was pared by 1 base and J by 6 bases, with 4 bases of the junction left unmatched. Germline CDR1 MGHRA, CDR2 YSYEKL.

For this clone: Other DNA sequences in the sample encode the same CDR3. J is TRBJ1-1 and V is TRBV7-3; TRBD1 might be the D (5 bases). Trimming left V 5 bases short and J 1 base short, with 8 bases between. CDR3 length: 13 residues. The V gene's germline CDR1 is SGHTA and CDR2 FQGTGA. CDR3 residues: CASSTQGNTEAFF. The CDR3 region has the DNA TGTGCCAGCAGCACGCAGGGGAACACTGAAGCTTTCTTT.

Here the CDR3 reads CASSPRDRESYEQYF. CDR3 bases: TGTGCCAGCTCACCGCGGGACAGGGAGTCCTACGAGCAGTACTTC. V usage is TRBV18 and J usage is TRBJ2-7; 9 bases are shared with TRBD1. Germline values: CDR1 KGHSH, CDR2 LQKENI. Losses at the gene ends were 3 bases for V and 1 base for J; bases not matched to a gene: 4. The CDR3 is made up of 15 amino acids.

The chain joins TRBV11-1 to TRBJ1-2; 8 nucleotides line up with TRBD1. The trim removed 5 bases at V and 4 bases at J, leaving 6 bases unmatched. Germline V lookup: CDR1 SGHAT, CDR2 FQDESV (reference sequence). The CDR3 is 14 amino acids. As DNA, the CDR3 is TGTGCCAGCAGCCCTACCGACAGGGGCTATGGCTACACCTTC. Its translation is CASSPTDRGYGYTF.

The chain carries TRBV6-1 and TRBJ1-1, with D perhaps TRBD1 (6 bases). V lost 3 bases and J lost 11, with 19 bases in between. The CDR3 length is 14 residues. Per the germline V gene, CDR1 is MNHNS and CDR2 is SASEGT. CDR3 sequence: CASSDGTLKRYAFF. The CDR3 DNA follows: TGTGCCAGCAGTGATGGGACACTCAAACGGTACGCTTTCTTT.

The rearrangement uses TRBV18 and TRBJ1-2, with D perhaps TRBD1 (5 bases). V was shortened by 2 bases and J by 4 bases, with 26 bases between the two germline ends. This CDR3 is 19 amino acids long. Germline V gene lookup returns CDR1 KGHSH and CDR2 LQKENI. The DNA of the CDR3 is TGTGCCAGCTCACCATTACAGGCGGCAGGTGGAGTCCCCCTCTATGGCTACACCTTC. This sequence encodes CASSPLQAAGGVPLYGYTF.

The chain is built from TRBV6-5 and TRBJ2-2; the D is unclear. Germline loops: CDR1 MNHEY, CDR2 SVGAGI. The CDR3 contains 13 residues. Deletions cut 4 bases from V and 2 bases from J, with 5 bases between. CDR3 sequence: CASSSVNTGELFF. The CDR3 DNA is TGTGCCAGCAGTTCCGTAAACACCGGGGAGCTGTTTTTT.